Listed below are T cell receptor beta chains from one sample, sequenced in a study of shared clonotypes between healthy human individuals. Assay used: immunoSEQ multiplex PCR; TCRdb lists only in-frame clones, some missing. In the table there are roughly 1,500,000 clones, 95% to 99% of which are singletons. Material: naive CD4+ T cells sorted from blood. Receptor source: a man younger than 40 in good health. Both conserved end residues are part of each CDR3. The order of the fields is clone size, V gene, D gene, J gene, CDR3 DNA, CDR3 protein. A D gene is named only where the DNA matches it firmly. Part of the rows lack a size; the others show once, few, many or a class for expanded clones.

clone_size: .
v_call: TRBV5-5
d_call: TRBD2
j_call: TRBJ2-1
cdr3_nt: TGTGCCAGCAGCCTTACTAGCGGAGCCCTCAATGAGCAGTTCTTC
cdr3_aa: CASSLTSGALNEQFF

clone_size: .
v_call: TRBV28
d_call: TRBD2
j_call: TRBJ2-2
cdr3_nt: TGTGCCAGCAGTCTAAGCGGGAACTTAGGCCGGGAGCTGTTTTTT
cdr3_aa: CASSLSGNLGRELFF

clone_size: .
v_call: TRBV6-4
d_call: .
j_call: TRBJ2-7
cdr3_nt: TGTGCCAGCAGTGAACCCGGCCCTTGGTGCGCCTACGAGCAGTACTTC
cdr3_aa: CASSEPGPWCAYEQYF

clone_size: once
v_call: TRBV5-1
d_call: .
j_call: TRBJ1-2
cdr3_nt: TGCGCCAGCAGCCCCCCGCTACAGGGCTATGGCTACACCTTC
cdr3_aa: CASSPPLQGYGYTF

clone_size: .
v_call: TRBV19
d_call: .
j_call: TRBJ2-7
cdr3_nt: TGTGCCAGTAGTATAGTCAGCAGGGCCATCCCCTACGAGCAGTACTTC
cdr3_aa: CASSIVSRAIPYEQYF

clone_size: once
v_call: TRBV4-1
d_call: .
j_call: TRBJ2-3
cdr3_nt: TGCGCCAGCAGCCAGGAGGGTAGGGCAGATACGCAGTATTTT
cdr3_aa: CASSQEGRADTQYF

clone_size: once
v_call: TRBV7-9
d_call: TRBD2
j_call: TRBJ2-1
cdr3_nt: TGTGCCAGCAGCTTCCGGAGGGAGGGGAATGAGCAGTTCTTC
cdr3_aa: CASSFRREGNEQFF

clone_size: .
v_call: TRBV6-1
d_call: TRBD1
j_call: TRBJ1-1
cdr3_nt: TGTGCCAGCAGTGAACAGGGGGTAAGCACTGAAGCTTTCTTT
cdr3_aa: CASSEQGVSTEAFF

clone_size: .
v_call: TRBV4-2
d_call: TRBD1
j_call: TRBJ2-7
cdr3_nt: TGTGCCAGCAGCCCGGCAGGGGGCGGTGGCCACGAGCAGTACTTC
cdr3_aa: CASSPAGGGGHEQYF

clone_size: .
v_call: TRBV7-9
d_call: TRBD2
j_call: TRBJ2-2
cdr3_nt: TGTGCCAGCAGCTCAGGGGGACTAGCGGGGCCGACCACCGGGGAGCTGTTTTTT
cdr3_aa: CASSSGGLAGPTTGELFF

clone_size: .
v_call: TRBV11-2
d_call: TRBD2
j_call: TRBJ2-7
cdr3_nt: TGTGCCAGCAGCCCGGGACTAGCGGGACCTCTCTACGAGCAGTACTTC
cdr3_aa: CASSPGLAGPLYEQYF

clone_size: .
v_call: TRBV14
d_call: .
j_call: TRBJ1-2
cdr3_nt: TGTGCCAGCAGCCACAGGGAGACGGATGGCTACACCTTC
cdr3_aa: CASSHRETDGYTF

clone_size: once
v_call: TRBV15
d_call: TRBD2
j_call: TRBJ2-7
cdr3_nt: TGTGCCACCAGCAGGGGACTAGCGGGCACTGACTCCTACGAGCAGTACTTC
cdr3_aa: CATSRGLAGTDSYEQYF

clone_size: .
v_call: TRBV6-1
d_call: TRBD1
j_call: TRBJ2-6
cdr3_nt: TGTGCCAGCAGTGAACGTGCTGGGACAGGGACCGGGGCCAACGTCCTGACTTTC
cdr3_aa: CASSERAGTGTGANVLTF

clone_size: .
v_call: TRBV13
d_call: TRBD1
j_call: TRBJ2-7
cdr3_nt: TGTGCCAGCAGCGTCCTACAGGGGGAGCAGTACTTC
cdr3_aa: CASSVLQGEQYF

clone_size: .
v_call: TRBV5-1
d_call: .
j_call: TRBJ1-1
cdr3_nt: TGCGCCAGCAGCTTGTATGGTATGAACACTGAAGCTTTCTTT
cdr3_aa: CASSLYGMNTEAFF

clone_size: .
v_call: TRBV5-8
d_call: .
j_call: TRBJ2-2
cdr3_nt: TGTGCCAGCAGCTTGGCCGGGGCCTTGAACACCGGGGAGCTGTTTTTT
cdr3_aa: CASSLAGALNTGELFF

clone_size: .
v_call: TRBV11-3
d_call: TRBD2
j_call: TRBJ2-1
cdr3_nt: TGTGCCAGCAGCCCCAGCGGGAGGGGATACAATGAGCAGTTCTTC
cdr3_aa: CASSPSGRGYNEQFF

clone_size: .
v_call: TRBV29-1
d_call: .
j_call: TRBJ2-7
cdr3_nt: TGCAGCGTCCTACCGGCACCCTCCTACGAGCAGTACTTC
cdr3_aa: CSVLPAPSYEQYF

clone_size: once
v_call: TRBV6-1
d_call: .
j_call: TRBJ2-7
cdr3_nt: TGTGCCAGCAGACTGACCTACGAGCAGTACTTC
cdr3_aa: CASRLTYEQYF

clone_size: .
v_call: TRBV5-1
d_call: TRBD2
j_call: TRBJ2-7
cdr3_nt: TGCGCCAGCAGCCCGGGACTAGCGGGAGCGTCCTACGAGCAGTACTTC
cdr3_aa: CASSPGLAGASYEQYF

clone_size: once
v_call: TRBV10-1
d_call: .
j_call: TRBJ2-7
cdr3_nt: TGCGCCAGCAGTGCTAACTCCGTGCAGTACTTC
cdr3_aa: CASSANSVQYF

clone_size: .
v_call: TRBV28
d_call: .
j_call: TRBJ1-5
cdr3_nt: TGTGCCAGCAGCTACCCCCACAGCAATCAGCCCCAGCATTTT
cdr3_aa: CASSYPHSNQPQHF

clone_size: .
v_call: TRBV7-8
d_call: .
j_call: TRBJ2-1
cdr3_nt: TGTGCCAGCAGCCTGCAAGCGGATTACAATGAGCAGTTCTTC
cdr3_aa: CASSLQADYNEQFF

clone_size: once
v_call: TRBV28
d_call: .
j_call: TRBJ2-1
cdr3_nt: TGTGCCAGCAGTTTATATTACAATGAGCAGTTCTTC
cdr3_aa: CASSLYYNEQFF

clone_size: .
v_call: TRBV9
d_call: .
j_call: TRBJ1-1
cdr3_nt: TGTGCCAGCAGCCCCGTGGTGGCAGGGAGAACTGAAGCTTTCTTT
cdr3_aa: CASSPVVAGRTEAFF

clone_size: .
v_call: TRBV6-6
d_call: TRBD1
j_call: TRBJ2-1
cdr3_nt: TGTGCCAGCAGGGGACAGGGCCCTACCGTCCATGAGCAGTTCTTC
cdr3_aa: CASRGQGPTVHEQFF

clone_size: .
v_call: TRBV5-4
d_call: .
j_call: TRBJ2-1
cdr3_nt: TGTGCCAGCAGCTTGGCGGGAAGGATGGAGTATGAGCAGTTCTTC
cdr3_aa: CASSLAGRMEYEQFF

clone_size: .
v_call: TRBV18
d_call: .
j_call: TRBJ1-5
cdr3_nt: TGTGCCAGCTCACCAGGACAGAGCAATCAGCCCCAGCATTTT
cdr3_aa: CASSPGQSNQPQHF

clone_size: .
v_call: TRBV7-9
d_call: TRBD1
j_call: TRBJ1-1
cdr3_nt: TGTGCCAGCAGCTTTAGGGACAGACTGAACACTGAAGCTTTCTTT
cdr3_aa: CASSFRDRLNTEAFF

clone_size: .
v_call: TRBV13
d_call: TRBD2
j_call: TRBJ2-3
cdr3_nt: TGTGCCACCTTGGTTAGCGGGAGGGCACCCACAGATACGCAGTATTTT
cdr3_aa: CATLVSGRAPTDTQYF

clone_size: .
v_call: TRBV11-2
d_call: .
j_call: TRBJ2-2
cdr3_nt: TGTGCCAGCAGCCAAGGGACCCTGGCGAACACCGGGGAGCTGTTTTTT
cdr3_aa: CASSQGTLANTGELFF

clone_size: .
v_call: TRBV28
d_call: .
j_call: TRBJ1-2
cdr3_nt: TGTGCCAGCAGTTTACCTGACAGGTCGTATGGCTACACCTTC
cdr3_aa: CASSLPDRSYGYTF

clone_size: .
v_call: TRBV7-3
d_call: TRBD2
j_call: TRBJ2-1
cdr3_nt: TGTGCCAGCAGCTATGGGACTAGCGGCCGTTACAATGAGCAGTTCTTC
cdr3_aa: CASSYGTSGRYNEQFF

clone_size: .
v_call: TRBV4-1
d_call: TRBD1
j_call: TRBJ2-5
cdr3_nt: TGCGCCAGCAGCCACATTCCCGGGACAGGGAGCGAGACCCAGTACTTC
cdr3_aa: CASSHIPGTGSETQYF